Listed here are 24 T cell receptor beta chains from one sample, sequenced in a study of blood T cell repertoires in COVID-19. TCRdb's table, derived via immunoSEQ multiplex PCR, lists solely in-frame clones and lacks some. The sample comprises about 160,000 clones, around 82% of which are singletons, and 14% rests with the top ten. Sequenced: peripheral blood. Source of these receptors: a man younger than 35 with active or convalescent COVID-19.

The chain employs TRBV7-3 and TRBJ2-1; TRBD2 might be the D (7 bases). The CDR3 totals 15 residues. Looked up from germline, CDR1 is SGHTA and CDR2 is FQGTGA. V lost 5 bases, J lost 3 bases, and 14 bases lay in between. CDR3 DNA sequence: TGTGCCAGCAGCCTAGGGGGACTACTCTACAATGAGCAGTTCTTC. Protein: CASSLGGLLYNEQFF.

This clone has a count of ten or more. The gene calls are TRBV29-1 and TRBJ1-4; TRBD1 matches 9 bases. The CDR3 contains 15 residues. Germline loops: CDR1 SQVTM, CDR2 ANQGSEA. Trimming removed 6 bases from V and 7 bases from J; junction bases left unmatched: 12. The CDR3 coding sequence is TGCAGCGTCGCCGGGACAGGGAGTGGGGGTGAAAAACTGTTTTTT. This encodes CSVAGTGSGGEKLFF.

This rearrangement joins TRBV6-1 to TRBJ2-5; 14 positions match TRBD2. From germline, CDR1 is MNHNS and CDR2 SASEGT. The CDR3 has 17 amino acids. With 1 base clipped from V and 5 bases from J, the junction kept 6 bases outside the gene matches. The CDR3: CASSEGLAGGHGETQYF. The CDR3 DNA sequence: TGTGCCAGCAGTGAAGGACTAGCGGGAGGGCATGGGGAGACCCAGTACTTC.

This clone was seen a single time. The V gene is TRBV21-1, the J gene TRBJ2-1; TRBD2 reflects the table's D call only, with no check against the DNA. TRBV21-1 is termed a pseudogene. The CDR3 has 16 residues. CDR3 DNA sequence: TGTGCCAGCAGCAAAGCCAGTCGGGGTTTCATCAATGAGCAGTTCTTC. Translating it yields CASSKASRGFINEQFF.

This sequence joins TRBV2 and TRBJ2-6, with a tentative D call TRBD1 (5 bases). V gave up 6 bases and J gave up 2 bases, with 8 bases separating them. CDR3 length equals 14 residues. Germline CDR1 is SNHLY and CDR2 is FYNNEI. CDR3 coding DNA: TGTGCCAGCAGGCAGGGTCCTGGGGCCAACGTCCTGACTTTC. It encodes CASRQGPGANVLTF.

Remarks on this clone: Distinct nucleotide sequences in the sample also encode this CDR3. V and J are TRBV19 and TRBJ1-5; 7 bases agree with TRBD1. Unmatched junction bases numbered 4, after V lost 4 bases and J lost 7 bases. The CDR3 spans 13 residues. CDR1 is LNHDA, CDR2 SQIVND, per germline (reference sequence). As DNA, the CDR3 is TGTGCCAGTAGTACGCAGGGGGGCCAGCCCCAGCATTTT. Its protein is CASSTQGGQPQHF.

The chain has TRBV19 and TRBJ2-1, with 13 bases aligning to TRBD2. This CDR3 region has 16 residues. J lost 6 bases, V lost 3 bases, and 5 bases had no gene match. CDR1 is LNHDA, CDR2 SQIVND, per germline (reference sequence). The CDR3 reads CASSILTSGRVNEQFF. The DNA of the CDR3 is TGTGCCAGTAGTATTCTAACTAGCGGGAGGGTCAATGAGCAGTTCTTC.

V gene TRBV7-9 combines with J gene TRBJ1-5; TRBD1 matches 10 bases. Trimming cost V 1 base and J 4 bases; bases outside gene matches: 4. This CDR3 comprises 16 residues. Germline values: CDR1 SEHNR, CDR2 FQNEAQ (reference sequence). The CDR3 spells CASSLEVGQGNQPQHF. CDR3 coding DNA: TGTGCCAGCAGCTTAGAAGTGGGACAGGGGAATCAGCCCCAGCATTTT.

V usage is TRBV7-9 and J usage is TRBJ1-1; the D gene is possibly TRBD1 (5 bases). Germline CDR1 is SEHNR and CDR2 is FQNEAQ (reference sequence). V lost 5 bases to trimming and J lost 1 base, with 11 bases between them. There are 14 residues in the CDR3. As DNA, the CDR3 is TGTGCCAGCAGCCCTCGACAGTCGAACACTGAAGCTTTCTTT. The encoded protein is CASSPRQSNTEAFF.

This CDR3 reads CASTYLAGVNTGELFF. For the CDR3, the DNA is TGTGCCAGCACCTACCTAGCGGGAGTGAACACCGGGGAGCTGTTTTTT. The chain joins TRBV7-2 to TRBJ2-2, with 10 bases matching TRBD2. The CDR3 consists of 16 residues. In germline, CDR1 is SGHTA, CDR2 FQGNSA. Losses at the gene ends were 7 bases for V and 1 base for J; bases not matched to a gene: 6. Filled out from reference TRBV7-2 and TRBJ2-2, the complete variable domain reads GAGVSQSPSNKVTEKGKDVELRCDPISGHTALYWYRQSLGQGLEFLIYFQGNSAPDKSGLPSDRFSAERTGGSVSTLTIQRTQQEDSAVYLCASTYLAGVNTGELFFGEGSRLTVL.

The chain joins TRBV6-5 to TRBJ2-7, with D possibly matching TRBD1 (7 bases). The length of the CDR3 is 14 residues. V lost 7 bases, J lost 1 base, and 14 bases lay in between. The germline V gene encodes CDR1 MNHEY and CDR2 SVGAGI. In nucleotides, the CDR3 is TGTGCCAGCAACTTACAGGGGAGGTCCTACGAGCAGTACTTC. Translating it yields CASNLQGRSYEQYF.

In DNA, the CDR3 is TGTGCCAGTAGTATGAAGGCAGGGGGAGGCAATCAGCCCCAGCATTTT. Amino acid sequence: CASSMKAGGGNQPQHF. The chain carries TRBV19 and TRBJ1-5; TRBD1 agrees at 7 bases. The CDR3 covers 16 residues. The germline CDR1 and CDR2 sequences are LNHDA and SQIVND (reference sequence). V lost 3 bases, J lost 2 bases, and 7 bases stayed unmatched.

The gene calls are TRBV5-8 and TRBJ2-1, with TRBD2 as a possible D gene (6 bases). Trimming left V 2 bases short and J 9 bases short, with 15 bases between. CDR1 and CDR2 (germline): SGHTS, YDEGEE. This CDR3 contains 14 residues. CDR3 nucleotides: TGTGCCAGCAGCTTCGAGACTAGATGGGGTGAGCAGTTCTTC. It translates to CASSFETRWGEQFF.

The V and J genes are TRBV19 and TRBJ1-2; D not resolved. CDR3 size: 12 residues. The V end was cut by 5 bases, the J end by 5 bases, with 9 bases between. Germline CDR1 is LNHDA and CDR2 is SQIVND (reference sequence). This CDR3 reads CASSFGDYGYTF. DNA of the CDR3: TGTGCCAGTAGTTTCGGGGATTATGGCTACACCTTC.

The chain employs TRBV3-1 (or the pseudogene TRBV3-2) and TRBJ1-2, with D unresolved. The V gene's germline CDR1 is LGHDT and CDR2 YNNKEL (reference sequence). The CDR3 length is 15 residues. Between the trimmed V and J ends, which lost 3 bases and 8 bases, there was a span of 19 bases. CDR3 nucleotides: TGTGCCAGCAGCCAGTTCGTAGAGGCATATGGGGGCTACACCTTC. Amino acid sequence: CASSQFVEAYGGYTF.

The chain combines TRBV6-5 with TRBJ1-1; TRBD1 is a possible D gene (6 bases). Germline V gene data show CDR1 as MNHEY and CDR2 as SVGAGI. Trimming pared 8 bases from V and 4 bases from J, leaving 17 bases between. The CDR3 has 14 amino acids. The CDR3 here is CASGRGGPGTEAFF. Here the CDR3 DNA reads TGTGCCAGCGGTCGGGGGGGGCCGGGCACTGAAGCTTTCTTT.

V gene TRBV9 combines with J gene TRBJ2-2; D unresolved. V shed 0 bases and J shed 7 bases, with 7 bases lying between them. The CDR3 covers 13 residues. Germline CDR1 and CDR2: SGDLS and YYNGEE. The CDR3 protein is CASSVVRDGELFF. The CDR3 coding sequence is TGTGCCAGCAGCGTAGTTCGAGACGGGGAGCTGTTTTTT.

V is TRBV6-5 and J is TRBJ1-1; D is possibly TRBD1 (5 bases). The CDR3 is 16 amino acids. The V gene lost 0 bases and the J gene lost 1 base, with 12 bases spanning the gap. Germline V gene data show CDR1 as MNHEY and CDR2 as SVGAGI. The CDR3 DNA reads TGTGCCAGCAGTTACTCTTCAGGGACTGGGAACACTGAAGCTTTCTTT. Translating gives CASSYSSGTGNTEAFF.

In this sample, this clone turned up once. The chain is built from TRBV21-1 and TRBJ2-1; the table assigns TRBD1, which was not confirmed against the DNA. TRBV21-1 corresponds to a pseudogene. This CDR3 has 18 amino acids. The DNA of the CDR3 is TGTGCCAGCAGCAAAGGAGTACAGGTTTACCCCCTCTACAATGAGCAGTTCTTC. Its protein is CASSKGVQVYPLYNEQFF.

V gene TRBV4-2 combines with J gene TRBJ2-7; D possibly corresponds to TRBD2 (6 bases). CDR1 is LGHNA and CDR2 is YNFKEQ in the germline V gene. The CDR3 has 15 residues. V was pared by 1 base and J by 3 bases, with 13 bases between. The CDR3 protein is CASSQANSGSYEQYF. CDR3 coding DNA: TGTGCCAGCAGCCAAGCCAACTCCGGGAGCTACGAGCAGTACTTC.

The chain employs TRBV29-1 and TRBJ2-5, with 10 bases that match TRBD2. CDR1 is SQVTM, CDR2 ANQGSEA, per germline. The junction had 16 bases not matched to a gene; V was cut back by 4 bases and J by 5 bases. This CDR3 has 17 residues. The CDR3 sequence: CSVGPLLAGERRETQYF. CDR3 coding DNA: TGCAGCGTTGGTCCTCTCCTAGCGGGGGAGCGGCGGGAGACCCAGTACTTC.

The chain combines TRBV5-6 with TRBJ2-7; D is perhaps TRBD2 (6 bases). The CDR3 runs 14 residues. The germline CDR1 and CDR2 sequences are SGHDT and YYEEEE. Trimming left V 0 bases short and J 9 bases short, with 16 bases between. The CDR3 spells CASSLAVRGRWQYF. The DNA of the CDR3 is TGTGCCAGCAGCTTGGCGGTCCGGGGGAGGTGGCAGTACTTC.

V usage is TRBV29-1 and J usage is TRBJ1-2; TRBD1 matches 8 bases. The V and J ends lost 2 bases and 4 bases, in that order; junction bases with no gene match: 6. Germline values: CDR1 SQVTM, CDR2 ANQGSEA. The CDR3 extends over 14 amino acids. CDR3 nucleotides: TGCAGCGTTGAACGGACCGGGACAGGCTATGGCTACACCTTC. Amino acids: CSVERTGTGYGYTF.

The rearrangement joins TRBV7-2 to TRBJ2-7; perhaps TRBD2 as D (6 bases). Germline V gene data show CDR1 as SGHTA and CDR2 as FQGNSA. This CDR3 comprises 15 residues. The V end lost 2 bases, the J end lost 0 bases, and 11 bases lay between the germline ends. The CDR3 DNA reads as TGTGCCAGCAGCTTAAGGGCGGGAAACTCCTACGAGCAGTACTTC. Protein: CASSLRAGNSYEQYF.